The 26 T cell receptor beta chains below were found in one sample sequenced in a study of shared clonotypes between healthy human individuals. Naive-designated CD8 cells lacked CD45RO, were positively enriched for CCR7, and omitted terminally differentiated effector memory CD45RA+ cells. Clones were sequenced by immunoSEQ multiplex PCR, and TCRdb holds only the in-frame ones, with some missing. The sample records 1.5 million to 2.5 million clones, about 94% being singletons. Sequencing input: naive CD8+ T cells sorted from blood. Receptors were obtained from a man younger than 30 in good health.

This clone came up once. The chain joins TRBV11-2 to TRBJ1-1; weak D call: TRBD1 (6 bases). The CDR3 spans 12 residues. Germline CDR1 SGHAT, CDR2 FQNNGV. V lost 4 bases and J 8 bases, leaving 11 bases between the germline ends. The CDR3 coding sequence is TGTGCCAGCAGCTACAGGGTAAAAGAAGCTTTCTTT. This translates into CASSYRVKEAFF.

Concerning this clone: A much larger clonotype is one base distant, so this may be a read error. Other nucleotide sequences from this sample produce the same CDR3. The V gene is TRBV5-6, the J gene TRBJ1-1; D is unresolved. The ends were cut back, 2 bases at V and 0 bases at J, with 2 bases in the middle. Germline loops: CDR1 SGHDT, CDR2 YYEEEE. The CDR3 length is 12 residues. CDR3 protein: CASSLLNTEAFF. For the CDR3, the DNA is TGTGCCAGCAGCTTATTGAACACTGAAGCTTTCTTT.

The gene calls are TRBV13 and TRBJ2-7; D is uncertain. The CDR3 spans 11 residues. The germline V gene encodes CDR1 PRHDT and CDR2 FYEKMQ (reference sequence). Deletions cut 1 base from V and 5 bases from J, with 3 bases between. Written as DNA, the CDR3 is TGTGCCAGCAGCTTAGCCCACGAGCAGTACTTC. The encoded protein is CASSLAHEQYF.

CDR3 in DNA: TGTGCCAGCAGTGCAGGGTTATCCAATGAGCAGTTCTTC. This translates into CASSAGLSNEQFF. The gene calls are TRBV27 and TRBJ2-1; D perhaps matches TRBD1 (5 bases). CDR1 and CDR2 (germline): MNHEY, SMNVEV (reference sequence). Trimming stripped 5 bases from V and 6 bases from J, with 11 bases between. This CDR3 region has 13 residues.

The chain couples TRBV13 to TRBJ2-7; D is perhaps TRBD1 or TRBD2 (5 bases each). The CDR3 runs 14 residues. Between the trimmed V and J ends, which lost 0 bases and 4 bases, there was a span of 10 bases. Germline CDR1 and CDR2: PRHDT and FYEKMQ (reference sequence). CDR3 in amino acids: CASSLGRGLYEQYF. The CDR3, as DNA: TGTGCCAGCAGCTTAGGGAGGGGCCTATACGAGCAGTACTTC. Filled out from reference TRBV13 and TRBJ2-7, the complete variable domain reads AAGVIQSPRHLIKEKRETATLKCYPIPRHDTVYWYQQGPGQDPQFLISFYEKMQSDKGSIPDRFSAQQFSDYHSELNMSSLELGDSALYFCASSLGRGLYEQYFGPGTRLTVT.

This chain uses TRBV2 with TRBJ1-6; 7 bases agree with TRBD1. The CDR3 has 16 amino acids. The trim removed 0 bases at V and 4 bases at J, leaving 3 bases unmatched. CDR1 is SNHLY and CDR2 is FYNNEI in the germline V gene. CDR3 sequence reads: CASSEAGGNYNSPLHF. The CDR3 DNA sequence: TGTGCCAGCAGTGAAGCAGGGGGCAATTATAATTCACCCCTCCACTTT.

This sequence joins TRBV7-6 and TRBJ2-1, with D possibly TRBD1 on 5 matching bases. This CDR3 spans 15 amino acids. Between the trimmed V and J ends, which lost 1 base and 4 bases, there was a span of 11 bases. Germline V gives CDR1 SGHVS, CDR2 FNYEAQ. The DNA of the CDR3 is TGTGCCAGCAGCTTAGAACAACAGGAGTACAATGAGCAGTTCTTC. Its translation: CASSLEQQEYNEQFF.

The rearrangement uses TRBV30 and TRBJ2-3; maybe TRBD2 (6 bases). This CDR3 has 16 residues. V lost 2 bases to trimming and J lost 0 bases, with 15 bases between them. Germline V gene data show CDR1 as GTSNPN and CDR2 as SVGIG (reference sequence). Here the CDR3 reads CAWSSSGTPSTDTQYF. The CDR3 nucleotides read TGTGCCTGGAGTAGCTCCGGGACTCCAAGCACAGATACGCAGTATTTT.

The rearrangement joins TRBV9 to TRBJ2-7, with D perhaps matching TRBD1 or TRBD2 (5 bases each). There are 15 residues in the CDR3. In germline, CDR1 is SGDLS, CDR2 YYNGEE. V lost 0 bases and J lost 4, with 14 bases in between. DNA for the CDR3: TGTGCCAGCAGCGTAGACTCAGGGACCCAATACGAGCAGTACTTC. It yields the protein CASSVDSGTQYEQYF.

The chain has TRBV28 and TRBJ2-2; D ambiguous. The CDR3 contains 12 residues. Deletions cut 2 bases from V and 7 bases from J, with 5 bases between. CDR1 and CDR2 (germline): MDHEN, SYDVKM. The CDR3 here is CASSLRRGELFF. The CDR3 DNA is TGTGCCAGCAGTTTACGACGCGGGGAGCTGTTTTTT. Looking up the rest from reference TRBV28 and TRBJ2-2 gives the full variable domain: DVKVTQSSRYLVKRTGEKVFLECVQDMDHENMFWYRQDPGLGLRLIYFSYDVKMKEKGDIPEGYSVSREKKERFSLILESASTNQTSMYLCASSLRRGELFFGEGSRLTVL.

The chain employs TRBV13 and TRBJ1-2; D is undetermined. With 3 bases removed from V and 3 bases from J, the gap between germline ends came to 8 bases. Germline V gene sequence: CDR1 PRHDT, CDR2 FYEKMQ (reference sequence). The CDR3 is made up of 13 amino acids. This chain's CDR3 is CASSFGSDYGYTF. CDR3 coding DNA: TGTGCCAGCAGCTTCGGCAGTGACTATGGCTACACCTTC.

The CDR3 is CASSYSALGQAFF. In DNA form, the CDR3 reads TGTGCCAGCAGTTACTCGGCCCTGGGACAAGCTTTCTTT. The chain employs TRBV6-5 and TRBJ1-1; possibly TRBD1 for D (5 bases). Germline V gives CDR1 MNHEY, CDR2 SVGAGI. This CDR3 contains 13 residues. The germline V and J ends were trimmed by 0 bases and 9 bases, with 11 bases remaining between them.

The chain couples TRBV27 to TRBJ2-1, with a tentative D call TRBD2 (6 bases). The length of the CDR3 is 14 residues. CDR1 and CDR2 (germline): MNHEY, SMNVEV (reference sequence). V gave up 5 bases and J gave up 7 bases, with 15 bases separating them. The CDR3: CASSVGGTVNEQFF. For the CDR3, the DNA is TGTGCCAGCAGTGTCGGAGGGACGGTAAATGAGCAGTTCTTC.

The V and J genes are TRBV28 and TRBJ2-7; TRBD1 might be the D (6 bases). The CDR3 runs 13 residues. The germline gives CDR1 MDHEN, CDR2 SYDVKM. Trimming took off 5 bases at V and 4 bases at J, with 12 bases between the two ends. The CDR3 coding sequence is TGTGCCAGCAGTGTTCATCAGGGGTACGAGCAGTACTTC. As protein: CASSVHQGYEQYF.

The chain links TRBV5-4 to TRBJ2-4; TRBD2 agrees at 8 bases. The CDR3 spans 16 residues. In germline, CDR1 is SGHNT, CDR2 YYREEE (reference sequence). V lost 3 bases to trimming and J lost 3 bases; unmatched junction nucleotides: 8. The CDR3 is CASSSTSTSGKNIQYF. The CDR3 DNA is TGTGCCAGCAGCTCCACCTCCACTAGCGGCAAAAACATTCAGTACTTC.

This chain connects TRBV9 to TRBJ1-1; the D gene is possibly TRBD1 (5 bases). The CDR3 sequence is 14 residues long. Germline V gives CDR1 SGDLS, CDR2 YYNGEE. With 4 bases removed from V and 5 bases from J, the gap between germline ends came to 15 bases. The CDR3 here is CASSSRTRGTEAFF. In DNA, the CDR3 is TGTGCCAGCAGCTCACGGACACGGGGGACTGAAGCTTTCTTT.

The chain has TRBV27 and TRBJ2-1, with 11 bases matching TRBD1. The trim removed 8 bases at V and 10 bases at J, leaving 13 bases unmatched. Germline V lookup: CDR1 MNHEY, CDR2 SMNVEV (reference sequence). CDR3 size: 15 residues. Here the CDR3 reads CASSFAGQGVWEQFF. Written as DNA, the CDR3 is TGTGCCAGCTCCTTCGCGGGACAGGGGGTTTGGGAGCAGTTCTTC.

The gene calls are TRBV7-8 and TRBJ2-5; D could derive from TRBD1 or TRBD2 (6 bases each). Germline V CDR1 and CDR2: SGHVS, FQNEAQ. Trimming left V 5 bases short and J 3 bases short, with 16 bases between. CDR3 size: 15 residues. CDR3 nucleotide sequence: TGTGCCAGCAGCCCTTGGGGGGCAGGGGAAGAGACCCAGTACTTC. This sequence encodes CASSPWGAGEETQYF.

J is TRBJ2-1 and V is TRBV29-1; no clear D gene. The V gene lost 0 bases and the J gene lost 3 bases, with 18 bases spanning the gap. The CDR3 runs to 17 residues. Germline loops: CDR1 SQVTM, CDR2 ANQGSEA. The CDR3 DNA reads TGCAGCGTTGAAGAAGTCGGTACTAATGACTTCTACAATGAGCAGTTCTTC. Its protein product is CSVEEVGTNDFYNEQFF.

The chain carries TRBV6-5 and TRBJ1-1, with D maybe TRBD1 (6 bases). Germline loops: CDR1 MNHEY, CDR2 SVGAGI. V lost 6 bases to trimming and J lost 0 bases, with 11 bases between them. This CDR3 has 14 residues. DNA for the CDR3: TGTGCCAGCAGAACGGGGGACATGAACACTGAAGCTTTCTTT. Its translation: CASRTGDMNTEAFF.

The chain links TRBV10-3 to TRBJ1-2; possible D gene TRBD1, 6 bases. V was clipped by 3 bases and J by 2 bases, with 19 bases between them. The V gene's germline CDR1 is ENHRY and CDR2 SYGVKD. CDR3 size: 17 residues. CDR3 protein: CAISDSGGSGANYGYTF. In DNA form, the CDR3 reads TGTGCCATCAGTGATAGTGGAGGCTCAGGGGCCAACTATGGCTACACCTTC.

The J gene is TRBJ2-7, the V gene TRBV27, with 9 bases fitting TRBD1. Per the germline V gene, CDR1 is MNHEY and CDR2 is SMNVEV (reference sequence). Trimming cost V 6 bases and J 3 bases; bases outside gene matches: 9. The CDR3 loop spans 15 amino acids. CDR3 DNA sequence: TGTGCCAGCAGCTCTGAGGGACAGGGCATCTACGAGCAGTACTTC. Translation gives CASSSEGQGIYEQYF.

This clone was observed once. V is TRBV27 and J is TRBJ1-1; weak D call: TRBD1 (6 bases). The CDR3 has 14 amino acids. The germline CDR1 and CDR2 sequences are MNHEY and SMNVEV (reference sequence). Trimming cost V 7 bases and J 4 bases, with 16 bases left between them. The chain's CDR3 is CASNPQGSGTEAFF. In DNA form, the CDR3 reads TGTGCCAGCAACCCACAGGGAAGTGGCACTGAAGCTTTCTTT.

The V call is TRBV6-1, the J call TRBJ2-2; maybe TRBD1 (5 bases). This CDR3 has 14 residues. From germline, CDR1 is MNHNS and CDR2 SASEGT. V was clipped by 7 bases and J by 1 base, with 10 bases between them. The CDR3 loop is CASTPGLNTGELFF. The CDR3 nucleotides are TGTGCCAGCACCCCAGGGTTGAACACCGGGGAGCTGTTTTTT.

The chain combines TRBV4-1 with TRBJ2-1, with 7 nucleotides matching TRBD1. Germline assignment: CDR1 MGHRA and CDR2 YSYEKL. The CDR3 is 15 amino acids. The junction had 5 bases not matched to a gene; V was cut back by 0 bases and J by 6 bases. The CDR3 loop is CASSQDRTGGNEQFF. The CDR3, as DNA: TGCGCCAGCAGCCAAGACAGGACAGGAGGCAATGAGCAGTTCTTC.

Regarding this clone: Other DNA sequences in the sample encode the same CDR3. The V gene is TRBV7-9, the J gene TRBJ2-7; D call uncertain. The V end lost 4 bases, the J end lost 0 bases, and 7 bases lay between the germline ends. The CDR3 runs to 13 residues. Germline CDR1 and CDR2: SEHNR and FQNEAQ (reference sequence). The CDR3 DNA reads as TGTGCCAGCAGCTCCTTAAGCTCCTACGAGCAGTACTTC. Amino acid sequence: CASSSLSSYEQYF.